A single sample is the source of the 2 T cell receptor beta chains below, sequenced in a study of cytomegalovirus exposure and HLA in healthy donors. The PCR had 60 Vbeta and 13 Jbeta primers. Here immunoSEQ multiplex PCR was the method, and the copy in TCRdb shows in-frame clones only, minus some. The sample includes 100,000 to 150,000 clones, 60% to 80% of them seen just once. Source material: PBMCs. These receptors were collected from a male donor in good health and CMV-seronegative.

This chain joins TRBV4-2 and TRBJ2-5; D gene unclear. The DNA end favors TRBJ2-7, so the J call may be wrong. Germline values: CDR1 LGHNA, CDR2 YNFKEQ. The CDR3 sequence is 13 residues long. The DNA of the CDR3 is TGTGCCAGCAGCCACGTTGGTACTTACGAGCAGTACTTC. Its translation: CASSHVGTYEQYF.

The chain joins TRBV10-3 to TRBJ2-1; 7 bases fit TRBD1. Germline V gene data show CDR1 as ENHRY and CDR2 as SYGVKD. V was clipped by 4 bases and J by 8 bases; unmatched bases: 5. The CDR3 is 13 amino acids. Written as DNA, the CDR3 is TGTGCCATCAGTGGACAGGGTGGGCATGAGCAGTTCTTC. It codes for CAISGQGGHEQFF.